Listed here are 29 T cell receptor beta chains from one sample, sequenced in a study of blood T cell repertoires in COVID-19. Method: immunoSEQ multiplex PCR; TCRdb's copy keeps in-frame clones and lacks some. The data show 90,000 to 140,000 clones, around 74% seen once. Sequencing input: peripheral blood. The source is a woman aged 65 to 85 with acute or convalescent COVID-19.

This sequence joins TRBV5-4 and TRBJ2-3; TRBD2 matches at 15 bases. With V trimmed by 3 bases and J by 1 base, 12 bases remained unmatched. The CDR3 extends over 20 amino acids. Germline CDR1 reads SGHNT; CDR2 reads YYREEE (reference sequence). The DNA of the CDR3 is TGTGCCAGCAGCTCGAAAGGGACTAGCGGGGGGCCTACTGGCACAGATACGCAGTATTTT. Amino acid sequence: CASSSKGTSGGPTGTDTQYF.

This chain connects TRBV7-2 to TRBJ2-7; possibly TRBD2 for D (6 bases). Germline V gives CDR1 SGHTA, CDR2 FQGNSA. The CDR3 sequence is 14 residues long. Between the trimmed V and J ends, which lost 3 bases and 1 base, there was a span of 10 bases. The CDR3 region has the DNA TGTGCCAGCAGCTTCCAGGAGGGTTCCTACGAGCAGTACTTC. Residues: CASSFQEGSYEQYF.

The chain is built from TRBV7-6 and TRBJ1-6; TRBD1 is a possible D gene (6 bases). The CDR3 is 16 amino acids. Germline V gene data show CDR1 as SGHVS and CDR2 as FNYEAQ. With 1 base removed from V and 2 bases from J, the gap between germline ends came to 9 bases. The CDR3: CASSLEGTPYNSPLHF. In DNA, the CDR3 is TGTGCCAGCAGCTTAGAGGGGACACCCTATAATTCACCCCTCCACTTT.

In DNA, the CDR3 is TGCGCCAGCAGCTTGGCCGGACAGGGAACTAACTCAGATACGCAGTATTTT. It is translated as CASSLAGQGTNSDTQYF. The genes are TRBV5-1 and TRBJ2-3, with TRBD1 matching over 8 bases. The CDR3 runs 17 residues. The germline CDR1 and CDR2 sequences are SGHRS and YFSETQ. Trimming at V came to 0 bases and at J to 4 bases, leaving 10 bases not matched to a gene.

The chain is built from TRBV28 and TRBJ1-1; TRBD1 agrees at 7 bases. Trimming at V came to 3 bases and at J to 2 bases, leaving 6 bases not matched to a gene. Per germline, CDR1 MDHEN and CDR2 SYDVKM. CDR3 length equals 15 residues. The chain's CDR3 is CASSFTGAGNTEAFF. CDR3 in DNA: TGTGCCAGCAGTTTTACAGGGGCAGGAAACACTGAAGCTTTCTTT.

This clone occurred once. The chain links TRBV5-1 to TRBJ2-2, with D maybe TRBD1 (6 bases). Deletions cut 0 bases from V and 7 bases from J, with 13 bases between. Looked up from germline, CDR1 is SGHRS and CDR2 is YFSETQ. This CDR3 contains 15 residues. The CDR3 DNA reads as TGCGCCAGCAGCTTGGCCGGTGGGGGCGGCGGGGAGCTGTTTTTT. It is translated as CASSLAGGGGGELFF.

The chain employs TRBV12-3 or TRBV12-4 and TRBJ1-2, with D tentatively TRBD1 (5 bases). The CDR3 runs to 13 residues. V was cut by 6 bases and J by 3 bases, with 11 bases left in between. The CDR3 DNA reads TGTGCCAGCAGCATGGGGGGTCACTATGGCTACACCTTC. Translated: CASSMGGHYGYTF.

This chain uses TRBV5-4 with TRBJ1-1, with unresolved D. The CDR3 is 13 amino acids. Trimming removed 0 bases from V and 7 bases from J, with 10 bases in between. Germline CDR1 and CDR2: SGHNT and YYREEE (reference sequence). The CDR3 region has the DNA TGTGCCAGCAGCTTGGGACTGCGAGTTGAAGCTTTCTTT. Its protein product is CASSLGLRVEAFF.

The chain employs TRBV3-1 (or the pseudogene TRBV3-2) and TRBJ1-4, with 9 bases that match TRBD1. The CDR3 consists of 15 residues. The V segment lost 1 base and the J segment 8 bases; nucleotides outside the gene matches: 5. Per germline, CDR1 LGHDT and CDR2 YNNKEL (reference sequence). The CDR3 loop is CASSQATGGREKLFF. The CDR3 DNA reads as TGTGCCAGCAGCCAAGCGACAGGGGGACGGGAAAAACTGTTTTTT.

Points on this clone: The DNA is omitted, as the CDR3 cannot be located on it reliably, and the CDR3 follows TCRdb's listing. The chain couples TRBV27 to TRBJ2-7; the table's TRBD1 call for D was not verified on the DNA. The length of the CDR3 is 15 amino acids, counting both ends. Germline assignment: CDR1 MNHEY and CDR2 SMNVEV (reference sequence). CDR3 sequence: CASSLERDRGYEQYF.

The chain employs TRBV6-4 and TRBJ2-3, with D possibly TRBD1 on 6 matching bases. V shed 0 bases and J shed 0 bases, with 10 bases lying between them. Germline V gene sequence: CDR1 MRHNA, CDR2 SNTAGT. This CDR3 has 16 residues. The CDR3 is CASSDSGRGSTDTQYF. The CDR3, as DNA: TGTGCCAGCAGTGACTCGGGCAGGGGAAGCACAGATACGCAGTATTTT.

The J gene is TRBJ1-1, the V gene TRBV5-1; TRBD1 aligns across 8 bases. The V and J ends lost 0 bases and 7 bases, in that order; junction bases with no gene match: 2. The CDR3 runs 13 residues. Germline CDR1 is SGHRS and CDR2 is YFSETQ. This CDR3 is CASSLVQGGEAFF. The DNA of the CDR3 is TGCGCCAGCAGCTTGGTACAGGGGGGTGAAGCTTTCTTT.

The sample holds one count of this clone. The chain has TRBV4-1 and TRBJ1-1, with D possibly TRBD1 on 5 matching bases. The CDR3 length is 16 residues. V lost 5 bases to trimming and J lost 4 bases, with 20 bases between them. Looked up from germline, CDR1 is MGHRA and CDR2 is YSYEKL. The CDR3 nucleotides read TGCGCCAGCAGCATCCGTTCCGGGGGTGAGGGCACTGAAGCTTTCTTT. It is translated as CASSIRSGGEGTEAFF.

In this sample, this clone turned up once. The rearrangement links TRBV5-1 to TRBJ2-7, with 9 bases identical to TRBD1. V gave up 1 base and J gave up 6 bases; unmatched junction bases: 5. The length of the CDR3 is 14 residues. The germline V gene encodes CDR1 SGHRS and CDR2 YFSETQ. The CDR3 loop is CASSLRTGAVEQYF. Here the CDR3 DNA reads TGCGCCAGCAGCTTGCGGACAGGGGCGGTCGAGCAGTACTTC.

The chain combines TRBV12-3 or TRBV12-4 with TRBJ1-1; D ambiguous. The CDR3 length is 12 residues. V was trimmed by 2 bases and J by 10 bases, leaving 11 bases between them. The CDR3 loop reads CASSLPRFAAFF. In DNA, the CDR3 is TGTGCCAGCAGTTTACCCAGGTTCGCAGCTTTCTTT.

V gene TRBV7-9 combines with J gene TRBJ1-5, with a tentative D call TRBD1 (6 bases). Trimming took off 1 base at V and 7 bases at J, with 14 bases between the two ends. The CDR3 extends over 15 amino acids. CDR1 is SEHNR and CDR2 is FQNEAQ in the germline V gene (reference sequence). The DNA for the CDR3 is TGTGCCAGCAGCTTAGTGGCAGGGGAAGGACAGCCCCAGCATTTT. This gives the protein CASSLVAGEGQPQHF.

This CDR3 is CASSYSQGKEAKNIQYF. Here the CDR3 DNA reads TGTGCCAGCAGTTACTCACAGGGGAAAGAGGCCAAAAACATTCAGTACTTC. This chain uses TRBV6-2 or TRBV6-3 with TRBJ2-4; 7 bases align to TRBD1. V lost 0 bases, J lost 1 base, and 6 bases stayed unmatched. Germline V gives CDR1 MNHEY, CDR2 SVGEGT. This CDR3 region has 17 residues.

V gene TRBV9 combines with J gene TRBJ1-2; tentative D call: TRBD1 (5 bases). This CDR3 contains 13 residues. Germline V gene lookup returns CDR1 SGDLS and CDR2 YYNGEE. V was cut by 4 bases and J by 5 bases, with 12 bases left in between. The CDR3: CASSFTGDYGYTF. The CDR3 DNA reads as TGTGCCAGCAGCTTTACAGGAGATTATGGCTACACCTTC.

This clone was found many times. J is TRBJ2-7 and V is TRBV7-9; 7 nucleotides agree with TRBD2. CDR1 and CDR2 (germline): SEHNR, FQNEAQ (reference sequence). This CDR3 has 15 amino acids. V shed 5 bases and J 2 bases; nucleotides not matched to a gene: 9. CDR3: CASSPSGRVPYEQYF. The DNA for the CDR3 is TGTGCCAGCAGCCCTTCGGGGAGGGTGCCCTACGAGCAGTACTTC.

V and J are TRBV25-1 and TRBJ1-2; 10 bases fit TRBD1. Germline CDR1 reads MGHDK; CDR2 reads SYGVNS. This CDR3 is 17 amino acids long. Trimming took 6 bases from V and 4 from J; bases not matched to a gene: 14. CDR3 amino acids: CASSAPGQGSSGYGYTF. Written as DNA, the CDR3 is TGTGCCAGCAGCGCCCCGGGACAGGGGAGTTCTGGCTATGGCTACACCTTC.

This clone was found a few times. The chain is built from TRBV6-5 and TRBJ1-5, with D possibly TRBD1 on 6 matching bases. The V and J ends lost 4 bases and 0 bases respectively, with 10 bases between them. Germline loops: CDR1 MNHEY, CDR2 SVGAGI. The CDR3 has 15 residues. The CDR3 reads CASSSGQSSNQPQHF. CDR3 DNA: TGTGCCAGCAGTTCCGGACAGAGTAGCAATCAGCCCCAGCATTTT.

This chain links TRBV28 with TRBJ2-7, with D maybe TRBD1 (6 bases). Germline CDR1 MDHEN, CDR2 SYDVKM. V dropped 8 bases and J dropped 6 bases, with 14 bases sitting between them. The CDR3 spans 12 residues. The CDR3 region has the DNA TGTGCCAGCCGCAGTGGGGGCCGCGAGCAGTACTTC. As protein: CASRSGGREQYF.

The V gene is TRBV6-5, the J gene TRBJ2-7; 9 bases match TRBD1. The CDR3 is 14 residues long. From germline, CDR1 is MNHEY and CDR2 SVGAGI. V was clipped by 9 bases and J by 3 bases; unmatched bases: 9. The CDR3: CASHWDRDFYEQYF. Here the CDR3 DNA reads TGTGCCAGTCATTGGGACAGGGATTTCTACGAGCAGTACTTC.

The CDR3: CAWQSRANYGYTF. The CDR3, as DNA: TGTGCCTGGCAATCGAGGGCCAACTATGGCTACACCTTC. This chain links TRBV30 with TRBJ1-2; D gene unclear. CDR1 GTSNPN and CDR2 SVGIG come from the germline V gene (reference sequence). V lost 5 bases and J 2 bases, leaving 12 bases between the germline ends. This CDR3 spans 13 amino acids.

The J gene is TRBJ1-2, the V gene TRBV5-6, with D unresolved. The CDR3 length is 14 residues. The V end was cut by 3 bases, the J end by 4 bases, with 13 bases between. Germline loops: CDR1 SGHDT, CDR2 YYEEEE. The CDR3 nucleotides are TGTGCCAGCAGCTCCGGCCGGCAGGTCTATGGCTACACCTTC. This sequence encodes CASSSGRQVYGYTF.

The chain has TRBV7-8 and TRBJ2-5; 7 bases fit TRBD2. The germline CDR1 and CDR2 sequences are SGHVS and FQNEAQ. The CDR3 is 16 residues long. V lost 1 base to trimming and J lost 4 bases; unmatched junction nucleotides: 9. The CDR3 DNA is TGTGCCAGCAGCTTAGGAAGGTCATCGGGGGGAGAGACCCAGTACTTC. This codes for CASSLGRSSGGETQYF.

In this sample, this clone turned up a few times. The chain is built from TRBV24-1 and TRBJ2-2; 10 bases agree with TRBD2. The germline gives CDR1 KGHDR, CDR2 SFDVKD. This CDR3 is 16 amino acids long. J lost 7 bases, V lost 3 bases, and 7 bases had no gene match. This chain's CDR3 is CATSDPSGGLNGELFF. The CDR3 nucleotides read TGTGCCACCAGTGATCCTAGCGGGGGCCTTAACGGGGAGCTGTTTTTT.

This clone came up a few times. The chain joins TRBV2 to TRBJ2-1, with TRBD2 matching over 9 bases. Unmatched junction bases numbered 5, after V lost 9 bases and J lost 5 bases. The CDR3 contains 13 residues. Germline CDR1 and CDR2: SNHLY and FYNNEI. Here the CDR3 DNA reads TGTGCCAGTGAGCGGGGGGCCGACAATGAGCAGTTCTTC. Protein sequence: CASERGADNEQFF.

V usage is TRBV2 and J usage is TRBJ2-5; 9 nucleotides align to TRBD2. Germline V gene sequence: CDR1 SNHLY, CDR2 FYNNEI. The V and J ends lost 7 bases and 5 bases, in that order; junction bases with no gene match: 11. The CDR3 is 15 amino acids. CDR3 amino acids: CASTLAGSRGETQYF. The DNA for the CDR3 is TGTGCCAGCACCCTAGCGGGGAGCCGCGGGGAGACCCAGTACTTC.